The source of this TCR beta chain is a study of T-cell reconstitution after alpha-beta-depleted transplantation in children. TCRbeta library construction was performed incorporating unique molecular identifiers. Via MiXCR, TCRdb re-called the PCR reads, giving one row per CDR3 protein. The sample shows 200,000 to 250,000 distinct CDR3 sequences, roughly a tenth of them seen only once. This clonotype came up a few times. V shed 5 bases and J 3 bases; nucleotides not matched to a gene: 6. The CDR3 sequence is 15 residues long. The germline V gene has CDR1 SEHNR and CDR2 FQNEAQ (reference sequence). This chain connects TRBV7-9 to TRBJ1-4; 7 bases are a match to TRBD1. The sequencing here drew on PBMCs from the stem cell graft donor, taken from the stem cell graft. This receptor was taken from a human donor who donated a stem cell graft to a child with acute lymphoblastic leukemia. The DNA of the CDR3 is TGTGCCAGCAGCATGAACAGGGGTGCTAATGAAAAACTGTTTTTT. Translated, it gives CASSMNRGANEKLFF.